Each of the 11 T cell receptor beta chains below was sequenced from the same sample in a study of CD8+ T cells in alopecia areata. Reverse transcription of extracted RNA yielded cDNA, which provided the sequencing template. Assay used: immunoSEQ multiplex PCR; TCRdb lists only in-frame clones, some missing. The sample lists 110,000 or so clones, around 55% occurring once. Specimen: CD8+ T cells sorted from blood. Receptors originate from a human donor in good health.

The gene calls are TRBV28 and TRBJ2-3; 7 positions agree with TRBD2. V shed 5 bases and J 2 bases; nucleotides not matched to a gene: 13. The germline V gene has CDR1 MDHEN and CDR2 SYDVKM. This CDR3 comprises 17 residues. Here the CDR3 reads CASSTIVGGINTDTQYF. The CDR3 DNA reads TGTGCCAGCAGTACCATTGTGGGGGGGATAAACACAGATACGCAGTATTTT.

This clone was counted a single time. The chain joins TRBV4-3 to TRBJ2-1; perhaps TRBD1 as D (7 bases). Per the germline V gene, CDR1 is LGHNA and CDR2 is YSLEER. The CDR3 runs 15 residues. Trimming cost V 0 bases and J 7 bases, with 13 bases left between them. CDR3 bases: TGCGCCAGCAGCCAAGATGAGGGGGCGGGAAATGAGCAGTTCTTC. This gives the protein CASSQDEGAGNEQFF.

CDR3 coding DNA: TGTGCCAGCAGCCCGGGGACAGGCCGCGAAGAGACCCAGTACTTC. It is translated as CASSPGTGREETQYF. This chain joins TRBV7-9 and TRBJ2-5, with 8 bases identical to TRBD1. Germline assignment: CDR1 SEHNR and CDR2 FQNEAQ (reference sequence). Trimming cost V 5 bases and J 3 bases; bases outside gene matches: 8. The CDR3 is 15 amino acids.

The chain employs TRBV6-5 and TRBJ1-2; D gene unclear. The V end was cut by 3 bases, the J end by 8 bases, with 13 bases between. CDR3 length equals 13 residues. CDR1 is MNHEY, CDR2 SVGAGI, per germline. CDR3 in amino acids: CASSYSPLEGYTF. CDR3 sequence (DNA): TGTGCCAGCAGTTATTCCCCCCTGGAGGGCTACACCTTC.

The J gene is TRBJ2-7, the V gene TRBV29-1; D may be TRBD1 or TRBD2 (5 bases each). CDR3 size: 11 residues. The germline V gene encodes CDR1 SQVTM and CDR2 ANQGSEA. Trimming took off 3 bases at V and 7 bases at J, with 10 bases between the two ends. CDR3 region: CSVEVWGEQYF. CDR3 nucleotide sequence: TGCAGCGTTGAGGTCTGGGGGGAGCAGTACTTC.

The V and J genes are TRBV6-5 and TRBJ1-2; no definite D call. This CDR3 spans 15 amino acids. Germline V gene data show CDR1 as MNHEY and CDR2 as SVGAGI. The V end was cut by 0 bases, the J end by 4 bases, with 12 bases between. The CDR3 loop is CASSYSRSGVYGYTF. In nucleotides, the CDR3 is TGTGCCAGCAGTTACTCGAGGTCTGGGGTCTATGGCTACACCTTC.

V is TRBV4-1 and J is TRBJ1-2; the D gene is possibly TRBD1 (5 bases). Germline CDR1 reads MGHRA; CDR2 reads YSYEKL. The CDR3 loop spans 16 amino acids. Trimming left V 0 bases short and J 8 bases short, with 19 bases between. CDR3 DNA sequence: TGCGCCAGCAGCCAAGATGGACACGGCCCGGTAAGGGGCTACACCTTC. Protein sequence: CASSQDGHGPVRGYTF.

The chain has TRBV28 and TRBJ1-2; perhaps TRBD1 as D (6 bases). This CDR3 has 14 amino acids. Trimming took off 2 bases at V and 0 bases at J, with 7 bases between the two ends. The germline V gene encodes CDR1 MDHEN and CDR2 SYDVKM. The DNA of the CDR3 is TGTGCCAGCAGTTTAGGACAGCCTAACTATGGCTACACCTTC. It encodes CASSLGQPNYGYTF.

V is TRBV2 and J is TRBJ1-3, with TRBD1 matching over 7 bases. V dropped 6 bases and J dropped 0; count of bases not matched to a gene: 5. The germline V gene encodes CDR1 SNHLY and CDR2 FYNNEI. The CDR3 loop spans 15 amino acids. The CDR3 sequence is CASRETGFSGNTIYF. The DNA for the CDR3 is TGTGCCAGCAGGGAGACAGGGTTCTCTGGAAACACCATATATTTT.

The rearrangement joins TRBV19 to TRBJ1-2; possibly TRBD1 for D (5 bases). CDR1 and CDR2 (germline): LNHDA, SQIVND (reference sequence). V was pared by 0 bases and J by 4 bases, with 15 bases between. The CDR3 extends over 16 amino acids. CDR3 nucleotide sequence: TGTGCCAGTAGTATAGATCAGCGAAGACAGAGCTATGGCTACACCTTC. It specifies CASSIDQRRQSYGYTF.

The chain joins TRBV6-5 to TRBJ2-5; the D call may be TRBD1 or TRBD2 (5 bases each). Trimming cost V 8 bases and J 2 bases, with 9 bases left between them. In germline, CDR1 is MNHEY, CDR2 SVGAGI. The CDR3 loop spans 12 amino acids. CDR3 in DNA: TGTGCCAGCCGGGACGGACAAGAGACCCAGTACTTC. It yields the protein CASRDGQETQYF.